What follows are 5 T cell receptor beta chains derived from one specimen sequenced in a study of PD-1 blockade in classical Hodgkin lymphoma. Sequencing used immunoSEQ multiplex PCR; TCRdb keeps in-frame clones, though not all of them. This table has about 44,000 clones, roughly 65% appearing once. Time point meaning: cycle 4 day 1 (C4D1), after more than 5 weeks of nivolumab. Autologous stem cell transplantation was followed by relapse in every patient, and brentuximab vedotin exposure varied. Specimen: peripheral blood mononuclear cells (PBMCs), collected before the fourth cycle of nivolumab. These TCRs come from a human donor with classical Hodgkin lymphoma.

This clone was counted a few times. The chain combines TRBV30 with TRBJ1-1; 8 bases agree with TRBD1. With 3 bases clipped from V and 0 bases from J, the junction kept 6 bases outside the gene matches. Germline V gives CDR1 GTSNPN, CDR2 SVGIG (reference sequence). This CDR3 spans 15 amino acids. In DNA, the CDR3 is TGTGCCTGGAGCCGGACAGGGCTATTGAACACTGAAGCTTTCTTT. This translates into CAWSRTGLLNTEAFF.

The chain recombines TRBV6-6 with TRBJ2-1; 8 bases map to TRBD2. Looked up from germline, CDR1 is MNHNY and CDR2 is SVGAGI (reference sequence). The CDR3 has 14 residues. V gave up 8 bases and J gave up 2 bases; unmatched junction bases: 5. The DNA for the CDR3 is TGTGCCAGCCGTCTCGGGAGGGCCTACAATGAGCAGTTCTTC. As protein: CASRLGRAYNEQFF.

The genes are TRBV5-1 and TRBJ1-4; D gene uncertain. With 4 bases removed from V and 0 bases from J, the gap between germline ends came to 10 bases. This CDR3 region has 15 residues. Germline values: CDR1 SGHRS, CDR2 YFSETQ. In nucleotides, the CDR3 is TGCGCCAGCAGCATAGGGTCAGCAACTAATGAAAAACTGTTTTTT. Its translation: CASSIGSATNEKLFF.

This chain links TRBV19 with TRBJ2-7; D is unclear. This CDR3 contains 13 residues. With 7 bases removed from V and 3 bases from J, the gap between germline ends came to 13 bases. Germline V gene lookup returns CDR1 LNHDA and CDR2 SQIVND (reference sequence). The CDR3 DNA follows: TGTGCCAGTATTGGAGTCGAGGACTACGAGCAGTACTTC. It codes for CASIGVEDYEQYF.

The chain carries TRBV28 and TRBJ1-2; D ambiguous. V lost 5 bases, J lost 8 bases, and 12 bases lay in between. The germline gives CDR1 MDHEN, CDR2 SYDVKM. The CDR3 contains 12 residues. CDR3 in amino acids: CASSREVFGYTF. The CDR3 nucleotides are TGTGCCAGCAGTCGGGAGGTCTTCGGCTACACCTTC.